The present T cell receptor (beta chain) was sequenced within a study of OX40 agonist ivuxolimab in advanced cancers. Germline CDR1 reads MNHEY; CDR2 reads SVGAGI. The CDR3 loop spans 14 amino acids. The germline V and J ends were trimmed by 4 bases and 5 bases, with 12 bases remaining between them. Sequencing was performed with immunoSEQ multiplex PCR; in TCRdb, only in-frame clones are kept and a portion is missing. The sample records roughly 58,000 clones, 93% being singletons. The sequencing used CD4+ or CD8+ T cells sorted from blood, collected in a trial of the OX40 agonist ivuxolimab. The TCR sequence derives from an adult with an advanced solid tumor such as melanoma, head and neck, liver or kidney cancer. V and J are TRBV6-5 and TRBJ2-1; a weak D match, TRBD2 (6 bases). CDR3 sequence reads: CASSWREGDNEQFF. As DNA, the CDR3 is TGTGCCAGCAGTTGGCGGGAAGGAGACAATGAGCAGTTCTTC.